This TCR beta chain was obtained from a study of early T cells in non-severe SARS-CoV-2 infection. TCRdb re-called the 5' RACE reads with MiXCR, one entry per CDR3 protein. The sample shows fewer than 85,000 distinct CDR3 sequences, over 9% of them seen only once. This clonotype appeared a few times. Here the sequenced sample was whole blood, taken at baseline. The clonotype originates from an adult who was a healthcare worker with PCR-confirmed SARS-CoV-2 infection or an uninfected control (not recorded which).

The CDR3 region is CASSYPRGGQGNGEQYF. In nucleotides, the CDR3 is TGTGCCAGCAGTTACCCCCGCGGCGGACAAGGGAACGGCGAGCAGTACTTC. V gene TRBV6-6 combines with J gene TRBJ2-7; TRBD1 might be the D (5 bases). The ends were cut back, 2 bases at V and 6 bases at J, with 23 bases in the middle. This CDR3 is 17 amino acids long. In germline, CDR1 is MNHNY, CDR2 SVGAGI (reference sequence).